What follows is one T cell receptor beta chain and its context. The antigen is undetermined. The data were obtained in a study of T cell responses to AZD1222 COVID-19 vaccine. General study points: At baseline, seropositivity was found in only 5 to 7 AZD1222 recipients.

This table comes from immunoSEQ multiplex PCR, and its TCRdb copy is limited to in-frame clones, with some not included. The table has under 150,000 clones, about 93% seen once. In germline, CDR1 is GTSNPN, CDR2 SVGIG (reference sequence). The CDR3 has 14 amino acids. Trimming took 1 base from V and 3 from J, leaving 9 bases between them. V usage is TRBV30 and J usage is TRBJ2-2; a possible D gene is TRBD1 (6 bases). Source: peripheral blood, taken on day 0 of AZD1222 vaccination. This clonotype was sampled from an adult in good health. CDR3 sequence: CAWSGGLDTGELFF. For the CDR3, the DNA is TGTGCCTGGAGTGGGGGGCTTGACACCGGGGAGCTGTTTTTT.